This T cell receptor (beta chain) was captured by sequencing in a study of spatial heterogeneity in lung cancer (dated by TCRdb to the late 2010s). With regard to the full study: Beta-chain transcripts were consistently detected in greater numbers than alpha-chain transcripts, which likely reflected higher beta-chain transcript abundance. A strong correlation was found between TCR transcript counts in tumor regions and a T cell transcriptional module score from matched bulk RNA-seq. In the raw uncorrected reads, each unique combination of TCR and UMI appeared on average more than ten times. In non-small cell lung cancer, the study quantitatively compared TCR alpha and beta repertoires across several tumor regions, matched nontumor lung, and blood. Nonsynonymous mutation counts, determined by whole-exome sequencing of tumor tissue, were related to TCR repertoire features. Both alpha and beta chains were TCR-sequenced in samples taken at surgery, namely 220 tumor regions, approximately 63 matched nontumor lung samples and 50 to 60 PBMC samples. Broad study findings and their caveats: Counts of ubiquitous and regional expanded TCRs correlated with counts of ubiquitous and regional nonsynonymous mutations, respectively. TCR-seq was estimated to cover only roughly 7% of tumor T cells for alpha chains and approximately 12% for beta chains. Confirming at a functional level the hypothesis that regional TCRs recognize regional mutations was considered to require additional single-cell paired TCR alpha and beta sequencing. The tumor nonsynonymous mutation count correlated with the number of expanded intratumoral alpha and beta TCRs.

For this clonotype: This receptor's antigen is unknown. Base qualities are not provided; no much larger clone lies one nucleotide away.

This sample's time point label indicates: sample taken at primary tumor resection. Donors were some 78 patients with early-stage, untreated non-small cell lung cancer from the lung TRACERx cohort. TCR sequencing used whole RNA extracted from tumor and nontumor lung tissue, or from cryopreserved PBMC samples, without cell sorting. Patients were selected for TCR sequencing only if sufficient RNA was available from at least two tumor regions. A lung pathologist reviewed the tumor and adjacent nontumor lung specimens before the specimens were selected. Libraries were made using 5' RACE. Instrument used: NextSeq 500. The TCR library protocol attached a unique molecular identifier to each TCR cDNA molecule to allow correction of PCR and sequencing errors. On the study's bioinformatics: TCR identification, UMI-based error correction and CDR3 extraction were performed with Decombinator tools. TCRs above a frequency of 2 per 1,000, corresponding to the top 1% of the tumor frequency distribution, were defined as expanded. Expanded tumor TCRs statistically deemed absent (corrected P<0.05) from at least one tumor region were classed as regional, and all other expanded tumor TCRs were classed as ubiquitous. Renyi diversity was calculated using the R vegan package after each repertoire was subsampled 100 times to 5,000 TCRs. CDR3 similarity networks were constructed using string-kernel similarity of amino acid triplets, with links drawn between CDR3s whose pairwise similarity was above 0.82. TCRdb applied fastp at Q25 and MiXCR to the public reads, then kept only in-frame beta chains. Here each entry gathers all rows of one CDR3 protein and keeps the most common genes and DNA. The V and J calls follow TCRdb's processing rather than the paper's. Present in this sample are approximately 94,000 distinct CDR3 sequences, about 4.4% of which were seen just once. The ten largest clones represent less than 25% of the sample.

Trimmed from V: 4 bases; trimmed from J: 4 bases; junction bases lacking a gene match: 8. The CDR3 measures 16 amino acids from cysteine to phenylalanine. Solely the CDR3 DNA is kept, with 48 bases framed from the first base. According to the germline V gene, CDR1 reads KGHSH and CDR2 reads LQKENI. The chain is assembled from TRBV18 and TRBJ2-3, and 10 bases in between align with TRBD1. The sequenced sample was lung tumor tissue, obtained at surgery. The source is a male donor with early-stage non-small cell lung cancer. The CDR3 region reads CASSLLGQGVADTQYF. The sequence in DNA is TGTGCCAGCTCACTCCTCGGACAGGGGGTCGCAGATACGCAGTATTTT.